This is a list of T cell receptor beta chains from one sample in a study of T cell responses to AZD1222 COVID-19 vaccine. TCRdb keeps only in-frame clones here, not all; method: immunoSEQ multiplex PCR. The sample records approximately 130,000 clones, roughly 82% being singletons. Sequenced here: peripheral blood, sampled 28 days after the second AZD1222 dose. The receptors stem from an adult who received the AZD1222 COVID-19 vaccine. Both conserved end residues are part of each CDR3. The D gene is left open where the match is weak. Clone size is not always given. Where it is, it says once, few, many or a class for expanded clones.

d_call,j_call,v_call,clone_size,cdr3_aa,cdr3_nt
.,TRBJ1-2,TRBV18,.,CASSPPSGRAVYGYTF,TGTGCCAGCTCACCACCGTCTGGCAGAGCAGTCTATGGCTACACCTTC
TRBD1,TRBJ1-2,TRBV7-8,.,CASSLIGQGIGGYTF,TGTGCCAGCAGCTTAATCGGACAGGGGATCGGTGGCTACACCTTC
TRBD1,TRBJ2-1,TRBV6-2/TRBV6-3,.,CASSYSGQGAQDEQFF,TGTGCCAGCAGTTACTCGGGACAGGGGGCACAAGATGAGCAGTTCTTC
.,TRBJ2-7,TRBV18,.,CASSPGLVSYEQYF,TGTGCCAGCTCACCGGGACTTGTGTCTTACGAGCAGTACTTC
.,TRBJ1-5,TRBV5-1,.,CASSLLGGKPQHF,TGCGCCAGCAGCCTCTTGGGGGGAAAGCCCCAGCATTTT
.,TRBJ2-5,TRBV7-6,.,CASSLRGREAQETQYF,TGTGCCAGCAGCTTAAGGGGTCGGGAAGCACAAGAGACCCAGTACTTC
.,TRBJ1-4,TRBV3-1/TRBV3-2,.,CASSTRTEKLFF,TGTGCCAGCAGCACCCGCACCGAAAAACTGTTTTTT
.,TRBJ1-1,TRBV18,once,CASSPLPTGQPRNTEAFF,TGTGCCAGCTCACCACTTCCCACCGGACAGCCACGGAACACTGAAGCTTTCTTT
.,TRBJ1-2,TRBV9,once,CASSPGGDSYGYTF,TGTGCCAGCAGCCCGGGCGGAGACAGCTATGGCTACACCTTC
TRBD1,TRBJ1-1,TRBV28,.,CASSPLTGGVDTEAFF,TGTGCCAGCAGTCCGCTGACAGGGGGGGTTGACACTGAAGCTTTCTTT
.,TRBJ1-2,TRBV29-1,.,CSVEEKAQGYGYTF,TGCAGCGTTGAGGAAAAGGCTCAGGGGTATGGCTACACCTTC
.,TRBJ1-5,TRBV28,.,CANRAGVGQPQHF,TGTGCCAACAGGGCAGGGGTCGGTCAGCCCCAGCATTTT
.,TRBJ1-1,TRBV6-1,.,CASRENRALGMNTEAFF,TGTGCCAGCAGGGAAAACAGGGCTCTTGGAATGAACACTGAAGCTTTCTTT
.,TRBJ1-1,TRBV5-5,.,CASIPIQMRGDTEAFF,TGTGCCAGCATCCCCATTCAGATGAGGGGGGACACTGAAGCTTTCTTT
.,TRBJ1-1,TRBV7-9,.,CASSLWQGVNTEAFF,TGTGCCAGCAGCTTATGGCAGGGAGTAAACACTGAAGCTTTCTTT
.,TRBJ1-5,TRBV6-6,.,CASTFLQGPSNQPQHF,TGTGCCAGCACTTTCCTTCAGGGCCCTAGCAATCAGCCCCAGCATTTT
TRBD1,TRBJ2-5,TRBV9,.,CASSVDRGYQETQYF,TGTGCCAGCAGCGTAGACAGGGGGTACCAAGAGACCCAGTACTTC
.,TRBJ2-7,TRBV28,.,CASSRPGPSYEQYF,TGTGCCAGCAGTCGTCCGGGCCCATCTTACGAGCAGTACTTC
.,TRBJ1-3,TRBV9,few,CASSNRSPTELSGNTIYF,TGTGCCAGCAGCAACAGATCTCCGACAGAGCTCTCTGGAAACACCATATATTTT
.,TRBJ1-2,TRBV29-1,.,CSVERAGLNYGYTF,TGCAGCGTTGAGAGGGCAGGACTTAACTATGGCTACACCTTC
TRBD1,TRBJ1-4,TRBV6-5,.,CASRQQGSSEKLFF,TGTGCCAGCCGCCAACAGGGGAGCTCTGAAAAACTGTTTTTT
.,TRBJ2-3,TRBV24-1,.,CATSVAGHSTDTQYF,TGTGCCACCAGTGTCGCCGGACATAGCACAGATACGCAGTATTTT
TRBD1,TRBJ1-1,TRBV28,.,CASSGTGGNTEAFF,TGTGCCAGCAGTGGGACAGGGGGGAACACTGAAGCTTTCTTT
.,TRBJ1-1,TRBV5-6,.,CASSTSTELTVEAFF,TGTGCCAGCAGCACCTCGACAGAGTTGACAGTTGAAGCTTTCTTT
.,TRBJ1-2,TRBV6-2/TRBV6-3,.,CASSPGPRGYTF,TGTGCCAGCAGCCCTGGACCAAGGGGCTACACCTTC
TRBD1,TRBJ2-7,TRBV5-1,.,CASSLAGQGGEQYF,TGCGCCAGCAGCTTGGCCGGACAGGGGGGCGAGCAGTACTTC
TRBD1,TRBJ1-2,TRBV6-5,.,CASSLQGTYGYTF,TGTGCCAGCAGCTTACAGGGGACCTATGGCTACACCTTC
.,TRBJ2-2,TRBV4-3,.,CASSLGADTGELFF,TGCGCCAGCAGCTTAGGGGCAGACACCGGGGAGCTGTTTTTT
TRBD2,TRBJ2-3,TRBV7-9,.,CASRPLSGGADTQYF,TGTGCCAGCAGGCCACTTTCGGGAGGTGCAGATACGCAGTATTTT
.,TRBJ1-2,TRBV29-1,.,CSFTTGYGYTF,TGCAGCTTCACGACGGGGTACGGCTACACCTTC
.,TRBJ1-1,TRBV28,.,CASIGNKNTEAFF,TGTGCCAGCATAGGAAACAAGAACACTGAAGCTTTCTTT
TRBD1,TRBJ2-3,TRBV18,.,CASSPVTGENTDTQYF,TGTGCCAGCTCACCGGTGACAGGGGAGAACACAGATACGCAGTATTTT
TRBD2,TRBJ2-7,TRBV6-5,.,CASSPPYSSGPEQYF,TGTGCCAGCAGTCCACCTTACTCTAGCGGGCCCGAGCAGTACTTC
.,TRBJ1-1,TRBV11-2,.,CASSLVHLDTEAFF,TGTGCCAGCAGCTTAGTACATCTGGACACTGAAGCTTTCTTT
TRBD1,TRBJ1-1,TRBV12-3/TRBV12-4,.,CASQQGEGEAFF,TGTGCCAGCCAACAGGGGGAAGGTGAAGCTTTCTTT
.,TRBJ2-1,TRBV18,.,CASSTGQYNEQFF,TGTGCCAGCTCAACTGGACAGTACAATGAGCAGTTCTTC
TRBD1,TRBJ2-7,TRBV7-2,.,CASSLALNKGQGTYEQYF,TGTGCCAGCAGCTTAGCGCTTAATAAGGGACAGGGTACTTACGAGCAGTACTTC
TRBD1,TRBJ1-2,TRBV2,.,CASSDKTGLSGYTF,TGTGCCAGCAGTGATAAGACAGGGTTATCTGGCTACACCTTC
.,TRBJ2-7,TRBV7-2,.,CASSLARVGAPYEQYF,TGTGCCAGCAGCTTAGCTAGGGTAGGGGCCCCCTACGAGCAGTACTTC
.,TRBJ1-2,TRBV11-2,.,CASSTPDSYGYTF,TGTGCCAGCAGCACTCCGGACAGTTATGGCTACACCTTC
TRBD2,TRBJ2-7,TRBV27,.,CASSSMSEGTNYEQYF,TGTGCCAGCAGTTCCATGTCAGAGGGGACTAACTACGAGCAGTACTTC